Reported below is one T cell receptor (beta chain). Other DNA sequences from this sample encode an identical CDR3 as well. Some clones are missing from TCRdb's copy, which holds only in-frame ones; the method was immunoSEQ multiplex PCR. The data hold 350,000 to 450,000 clones, with 90% observed a single time. These data come from a study of control samples from healthy donors and cancer patients. Germline CDR1 and CDR2: LGHDT and YNNKEL (reference sequence). The ends were cut back, 4 bases at V and 7 bases at J, with 11 bases in the middle. The CDR3 covers 13 residues. The TCR comes from a man in his forties or fifties with head and neck cancer. Material for sequencing was PBMCs. The V gene is TRBV3-1 (or the pseudogene TRBV3-2), the J gene TRBJ1-5, with a possible D match to TRBD1 (5 bases). The CDR3 loop reads CASSPPGNQPQHF. The CDR3 DNA sequence: TGTGCCAGCAGCCCTCCAGGGAACCAGCCCCAGCATTTT.